One T cell receptor beta chain is described in this entry. The data were taken from a study of blood T cell repertoires in COVID-19. As for the study in general: T cells, B-cell-depleted T cells, or PBMCs supplied cDNA or gDNA.

Germline V gene data show CDR1 as SGHNT and CDR2 as YYREEE (reference sequence). The ends lost 3 bases at V and 6 bases at J; junction bases unmatched: 7. There are 15 residues in the CDR3. Original data processing: Reference gene primer amplification in the assay estimated nucleated cell counts. Here immunoSEQ multiplex PCR was the method, and the copy in TCRdb shows in-frame clones only, minus some. V and J calls and clone size are those listed in that table; D and trimming were worked out from the DNA. The sample comprises 200,000 to 300,000 clones, roughly 79% of which are singletons, and 7.5% rests with the top ten. Seattle patients were enrolled while actively infected and followed longitudinally.

The receptor's source is a woman of 80 years or more with COVID-19, enrolled during active disease. Sequencing was carried out using peripheral blood. The chain combines TRBV5-4 with TRBJ2-3; 10 bases are shared with TRBD2. The CDR3 nucleotides are TGTGCCAGCAGCTCGTTAGCGGGGGGTTGGGATACGCAGTATTTT. Encoded protein: CASSSLAGGWDTQYF.